This entry lists 3 T cell receptor beta chains sequenced from one sample in a study of cytomegalovirus exposure and HLA in healthy donors. Primers: 60 Vbeta forward and 13 Jbeta reverse. Profiling relied on immunoSEQ multiplex PCR, and the TCRdb table lists in-frame clones only, not all of them. Found here are about 120,000 clones, around four fifths of them singletons; the top ten hold 20%. The specimen sequenced was PBMCs. The receptors come from a man aged 18 to 35 in good health and CMV-seropositive.

This chain links TRBV5-4 with TRBJ1-1, with D maybe TRBD1 (5 bases). Germline V lookup: CDR1 SGHNT, CDR2 YYREEE (reference sequence). The CDR3 is 16 residues long. V lost 5 bases, J lost 2 bases, and 19 bases lay in between. The CDR3 protein is CASSPRNGGVNTEAFF. CDR3 DNA sequence: TGTGCCAGCAGTCCTCGGAACGGAGGGGTAAACACTGAAGCTTTCTTT.

The chain joins TRBV10-3 to TRBJ1-2; D is uncertain. Germline CDR1 is ENHRY and CDR2 is SYGVKD. Trimming stripped 7 bases from V and 6 bases from J, with 15 bases between. This CDR3 has 13 amino acids. CDR3 residues: CAITLGLGDGYTF. DNA of the CDR3: TGTGCCATCACCTTGGGCCTGGGCGATGGCTACACCTTC.

The chain carries TRBV18 and TRBJ1-2, with 10 bases that match TRBD1. CDR1 is KGHSH and CDR2 is LQKENI in the germline V gene. The CDR3 length is 18 residues. With V trimmed by 2 bases and J by 0 bases, 9 bases remained unmatched. The CDR3, as DNA: TGTGCCAGCTCACCAATTATGGGACAGGGGAGCCCTAACTATGGCTACACCTTC. It translates to CASSPIMGQGSPNYGYTF.